This T cell receptor beta chain was sequenced for a study of blood T cell repertoires in COVID-19. In the study overall: PBMCs, B-cell-depleted T cells, or T cells were the source of the cDNA or gDNA that made up the material.

Trimming pared 3 bases from V and 0 bases from J, leaving 11 bases between. The CDR3 totals 15 residues. The V gene's germline CDR1 is SGHRS and CDR2 YFSETQ. Source study methods: Estimates of nucleated cell counts were drawn from the amplification of reference gene primers. Profiled with immunoSEQ multiplex PCR; TCRdb holds only in-frame clones, not every one. D and trimming were read from the DNA, whereas the V and J calls and clone size are those reported in that table. The repertoire holds around 100,000 clones, with about 82% as singletons. The sequenced sample consisted of peripheral blood. The receptor was isolated from a man aged 50 to 59 with active or convalescent COVID-19. The chain has TRBV5-1 and TRBJ2-3, with D tentatively TRBD2 (5 bases). The CDR3 region is CASSSGVLSTDTQYF. The CDR3 bases are TGCGCCAGCAGCTCCGGGGTACTCAGCACAGATACGCAGTATTTT.